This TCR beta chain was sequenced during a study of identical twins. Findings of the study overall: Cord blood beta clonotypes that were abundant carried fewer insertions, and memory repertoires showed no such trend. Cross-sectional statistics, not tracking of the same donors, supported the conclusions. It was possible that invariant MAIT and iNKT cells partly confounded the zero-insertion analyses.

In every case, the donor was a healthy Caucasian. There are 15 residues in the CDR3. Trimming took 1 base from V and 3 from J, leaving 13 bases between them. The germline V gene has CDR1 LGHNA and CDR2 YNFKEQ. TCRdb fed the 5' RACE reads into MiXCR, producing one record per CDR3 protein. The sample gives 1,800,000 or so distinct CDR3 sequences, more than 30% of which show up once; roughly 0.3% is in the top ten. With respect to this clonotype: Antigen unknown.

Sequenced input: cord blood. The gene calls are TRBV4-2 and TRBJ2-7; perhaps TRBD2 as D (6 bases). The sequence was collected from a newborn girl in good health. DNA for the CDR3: TGTGCCAGCAGCCAAGGCCTAGCGCTTATCTACGAGCAGTACTTC. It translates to CASSQGLALIYEQYF.